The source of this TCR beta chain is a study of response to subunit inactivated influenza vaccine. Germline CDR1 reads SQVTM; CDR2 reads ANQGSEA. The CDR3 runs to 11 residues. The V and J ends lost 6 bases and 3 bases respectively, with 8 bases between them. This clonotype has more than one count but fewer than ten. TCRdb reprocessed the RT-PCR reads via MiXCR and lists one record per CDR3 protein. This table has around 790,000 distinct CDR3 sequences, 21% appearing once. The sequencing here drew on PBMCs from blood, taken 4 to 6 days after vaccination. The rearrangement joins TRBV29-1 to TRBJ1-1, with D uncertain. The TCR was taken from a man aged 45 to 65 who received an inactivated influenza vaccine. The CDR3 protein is CSVIGDTEAFF. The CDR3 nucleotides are TGCAGCGTGATCGGGGACACTGAAGCTTTCTTT.